The clone carrying this T cell receptor beta chain was detected only once. No antigen is known for it. The entry originates in a study of cytomegalovirus exposure and HLA in healthy donors. Study results and limitations: The authors confirmed in vitro that three CMV-associated chains were specific for CMV antigens. As a later analysis showed, a missense DCLRE1C variant was linked to trimming of TCR beta V- and J-genes. Donor immune exposure was known only as CMV serostatus.

The CDR3 is made up of 15 amino acids. Germline V CDR1 and CDR2: ENHRY, SYGVKD. The V and J ends lost 11 bases and 0 bases respectively, with 16 bases between them. PCR amplification relied on 60 Vbeta primers (plus 13 Jbeta primers). TCRdb's copy holds only in-frame clones and misses some; the assay was immunoSEQ multiplex PCR. The sample holds about 150,000 clones, around 73% seen once. The sequence came from a male donor in good health and CMV-seronegative. The sample was PBMCs. This rearrangement joins TRBV10-3 to TRBJ1-4; no clear D gene. Here the CDR3 reads CAARSGDATNEKLFF. CDR3 bases: TGTGCCGCAAGAAGTGGAGATGCAACTAATGAAAAACTGTTTTTT.